A selection of T cell receptor beta chains follows, all from one sample in a study of blood T cell repertoires in COVID-19. The method was immunoSEQ multiplex PCR; TCRdb's version includes in-frame clones alone and lacks a portion of them. The sample lists fewer than 350,000 clones; under 90% were seen once. The material sequenced was peripheral blood. Receptor source: an older woman with active or convalescent COVID-19. CDR3s include the opening cysteine and the closing phenylalanine or tryptophan. D genes are given only for firm matches. Expanded clones get a size class; other rows say once, few or many, or leave the size out.

J gene: TRBJ2-5; D gene: TRBD1; V gene: TRBV14; clone size: -; CDR3 protein: CASSPQTGLGETQYF; CDR3 DNA: TGTGCCAGCAGCCCCCAGACAGGGCTGGGAGAGACCCAGTACTTC
J gene: TRBJ2-7; D gene: -; V gene: TRBV5-1; clone size: -; CDR3 protein: CASRQGSYEQYF; CDR3 DNA: TGCGCCAGCAGACAGGGCTCCTACGAGCAGTACTTC
J gene: TRBJ2-3; D gene: -; V gene: TRBV28; clone size: -; CDR3 protein: CASSPAERLSDNLDTQYF; CDR3 DNA: TGTGCCAGCAGTCCTGCGGAAAGGCTCTCAGATAATTTAGATACGCAGTATTTT
J gene: TRBJ2-7; D gene: TRBD1; V gene: TRBV9; clone size: -; CDR3 protein: CASSATPGQGHEQYF; CDR3 DNA: TGTGCCAGCAGCGCTACTCCGGGACAGGGACACGAGCAGTACTTC
J gene: TRBJ2-2; D gene: TRBD1; V gene: TRBV2; clone size: few; CDR3 protein: CASNDRDRGAGELFF; CDR3 DNA: TGTGCCAGCAACGACCGGGACAGGGGAGCCGGGGAGCTGTTTTTT
J gene: TRBJ2-1; D gene: TRBD2; V gene: TRBV20-1; clone size: -; CDR3 protein: CSASPPSGGAPYNEQFF; CDR3 DNA: TGCAGTGCTAGTCCCCCTAGCGGGGGGGCCCCCTACAATGAGCAGTTCTTC
J gene: TRBJ2-2; D gene: -; V gene: TRBV2; clone size: -; CDR3 protein: CASLFASNTGELFF; CDR3 DNA: TGTGCCAGCCTCTTCGCGTCCAACACCGGGGAGCTGTTTTTT
J gene: TRBJ2-5; D gene: -; V gene: TRBV29-1; clone size: -; CDR3 protein: CSVGTVKQETQYF; CDR3 DNA: TGCAGCGTTGGGACAGTCAAACAAGAGACCCAGTACTTC
J gene: TRBJ2-3; D gene: -; V gene: TRBV30; clone size: -; CDR3 protein: CAWGTTDTQYF; CDR3 DNA: TGTGCCTGGGGGACTACAGATACGCAGTATTTT
J gene: TRBJ2-7; D gene: -; V gene: TRBV3-1/TRBV3-2; clone size: -; CDR3 protein: CASSQWPGDGSSYEQYF; CDR3 DNA: TGTGCCAGCAGCCAATGGCCGGGTGACGGCAGCTCCTACGAGCAGTACTTC
J gene: TRBJ1-4; D gene: -; V gene: TRBV7-6; clone size: -; CDR3 protein: CASSLQDGATNEKLFF; CDR3 DNA: TGTGCCAGCAGCTTGCAAGACGGAGCAACTAATGAAAAACTGTTTTTT
J gene: TRBJ1-3; D gene: -; V gene: TRBV19; clone size: -; CDR3 protein: CASSISGGTSGNTIYF; CDR3 DNA: TGTGCCAGTAGTATTAGCGGGGGCACCTCTGGAAACACCATATATTTT
J gene: TRBJ2-2; D gene: TRBD2; V gene: TRBV4-3; clone size: -; CDR3 protein: CASSQDVAGGTGELFF; CDR3 DNA: TGCGCCAGCAGCCAAGATGTAGCGGGGGGAACCGGGGAGCTGTTTTTT
J gene: TRBJ2-7; D gene: TRBD1; V gene: TRBV30; clone size: -; CDR3 protein: CAWSPGTEVYEQYF; CDR3 DNA: TGTGCCTGGAGCCCCGGGACAGAGGTTTACGAGCAGTACTTC
J gene: TRBJ1-3; D gene: -; V gene: TRBV20-1; clone size: -; CDR3 protein: CSARVRNTIYF; CDR3 DNA: TGCAGTGCTAGGGTCCGGAACACCATATATTTT
J gene: TRBJ2-1; D gene: -; V gene: TRBV25-1; clone size: -; CDR3 protein: CASSESLAFLSEQFF; CDR3 DNA: TGTGCCAGCAGTGAGAGCCTAGCCTTCCTCAGTGAGCAGTTCTTC
J gene: TRBJ1-4; D gene: TRBD1; V gene: TRBV4-3; clone size: once; CDR3 protein: CASSQDSRGPREKLFF; CDR3 DNA: TGCGCCAGCAGCCAAGATTCTAGGGGGCCACGCGAAAAACTGTTTTTT
J gene: TRBJ2-2; D gene: -; V gene: TRBV18; clone size: -; CDR3 protein: CASSPLADANTGELFF; CDR3 DNA: TGTGCCAGCTCACCACTAGCGGACGCGAACACCGGGGAGCTGTTTTTT
J gene: TRBJ2-7; D gene: TRBD2; V gene: TRBV6-1; clone size: -; CDR3 protein: CASSEHSGTSIYVQYF; CDR3 DNA: TGTGCCAGCAGTGAGCATTCCGGGACTAGTATTTATGTGCAGTACTTC
J gene: TRBJ2-7; D gene: -; V gene: TRBV9; clone size: -; CDR3 protein: CASSATVAYEQYF; CDR3 DNA: TGTGCCAGCAGCGCGACAGTAGCCTACGAGCAGTACTTC
J gene: TRBJ1-5; D gene: -; V gene: TRBV7-2; clone size: -; CDR3 protein: CASSSTRDTNQPQHF; CDR3 DNA: TGTGCCAGCAGCTCAACCCGGGACACAAATCAGCCCCAGCATTTT
J gene: TRBJ2-5; D gene: -; V gene: TRBV4-2; clone size: -; CDR3 protein: CASSQDPYQETQYF; CDR3 DNA: TGTGCCAGCAGCCAAGATCCGTACCAAGAGACCCAGTACTTC
J gene: TRBJ2-4; D gene: -; V gene: TRBV19; clone size: -; CDR3 protein: CASSILGQFGIQYF; CDR3 DNA: TGTGCCAGTAGTATACTCGGACAGTTCGGAATTCAGTACTTC
J gene: TRBJ1-1; D gene: TRBD1; V gene: TRBV4-2; clone size: -; CDR3 protein: CASSQGGTGGGNTEAFF; CDR3 DNA: TGTGCCAGCAGCCAAGGCGGGACAGGGGGGGGAAACACTGAAGCTTTCTTT
J gene: TRBJ2-1; D gene: TRBD1; V gene: TRBV7-2; clone size: -; CDR3 protein: CASSPGTGVIDEQFF; CDR3 DNA: TGTGCCAGCAGCCCCGGGACAGGGGTCATCGATGAGCAGTTCTTC
J gene: TRBJ2-5; D gene: -; V gene: TRBV7-8; clone size: -; CDR3 protein: CASSRRRQETQYF; CDR3 DNA: TGTGCCAGCAGCCGGAGGCGCCAAGAGACCCAGTACTTC
J gene: TRBJ1-2; D gene: -; V gene: TRBV21-1; clone size: -; CDR3 protein: CASSKVRGRQGKYGYTF; CDR3 DNA: TGTGCCAGCAGCAAAGTTCGCGGTAGACAGGGTAAGTATGGCTACACCTTC
J gene: TRBJ2-7; D gene: -; V gene: TRBV5-1; clone size: -; CDR3 protein: CASSLRGTGYEQYF; CDR3 DNA: TGCGCCAGCAGCTTGAGAGGAACTGGCTACGAGCAGTACTTC
J gene: TRBJ2-2; D gene: -; V gene: TRBV2; clone size: -; CDR3 protein: CASSVGGGAGELFF; CDR3 DNA: TGTGCCAGCAGTGTTGGGGGGGGCGCCGGGGAGCTGTTTTTT
J gene: TRBJ2-7; D gene: TRBD2; V gene: TRBV27; clone size: -; CDR3 protein: CASSRLAGGPAYEQYF; CDR3 DNA: TGTGCCAGCAGTAGACTAGCGGGGGGTCCGGCCTACGAGCAGTACTTC
J gene: TRBJ1-3; D gene: TRBD1; V gene: TRBV7-9; clone size: -; CDR3 protein: CASSLNTGGTRSGNTIYF; CDR3 DNA: TGTGCCAGCAGCTTAAATACAGGGGGGACCAGATCTGGAAACACCATATATTTT
J gene: TRBJ1-4; D gene: TRBD1; V gene: TRBV5-6; clone size: -; CDR3 protein: CASSLGSTGVFEKLFF; CDR3 DNA: TGTGCCAGCAGCTTGGGGTCGACAGGGGTGTTTGAAAAACTGTTTTTT
J gene: TRBJ1-4; D gene: -; V gene: TRBV19; clone size: -; CDR3 protein: CASSFSGPANEKLFF; CDR3 DNA: TGTGCCAGTAGCTTTTCAGGGCCGGCTAATGAAAAACTGTTTTTT
J gene: TRBJ1-4; D gene: TRBD1; V gene: TRBV28; clone size: -; CDR3 protein: CASSPLGQGDEKLFF; CDR3 DNA: TGTGCCAGCAGTCCGTTGGGACAGGGGGATGAAAAACTGTTTTTT
J gene: TRBJ2-2; D gene: -; V gene: TRBV5-6; clone size: -; CDR3 protein: CASSRQGSWAGELFF; CDR3 DNA: TGTGCCAGCAGCCGGCAGGGTTCCTGGGCCGGGGAGCTGTTTTTT
J gene: TRBJ1-2; D gene: -; V gene: TRBV4-3; clone size: -; CDR3 protein: CASSQRQDSVLHYGYTF; CDR3 DNA: TGCGCCAGCAGCCAACGACAGGACTCCGTCCTTCACTATGGCTACACCTTC
J gene: TRBJ1-2; D gene: -; V gene: TRBV19; clone size: -; CDR3 protein: CASSIRSSGYTF; CDR3 DNA: TGTGCCAGTAGTATTCGGTCCTCCGGCTACACCTTC
J gene: TRBJ1-5; D gene: -; V gene: TRBV19; clone size: -; CDR3 protein: CASRAQSSNQPQHF; CDR3 DNA: TGTGCCAGTAGGGCCCAATCGAGCAATCAGCCCCAGCATTTT
J gene: TRBJ2-1; D gene: TRBD2; V gene: TRBV19; clone size: -; CDR3 protein: CASSTGTSGYYNEQFF; CDR3 DNA: TGTGCCAGTAGTACCGGGACTAGCGGATACTACAATGAGCAGTTCTTC
J gene: TRBJ2-1; D gene: -; V gene: TRBV7-8; clone size: -; CDR3 protein: CASSREWGGRSEQFF; CDR3 DNA: TGTGCCAGCAGCCGAGAGTGGGGGGGCCGGTCTGAGCAGTTCTTC